The next 26 T cell receptor beta chains were all read from a single sample in a study of technical replicates of blood from a few donors. The protocol was immunoSEQ multiplex PCR, while the TCRdb copy is restricted to in-frame clones and leaves out a portion. This sample carries roughly 90,000 clones, about 94% of them seen once, and the ten largest clones take about 0.22%. Sequencing was performed on T cells isolated from PBMCs. These receptors were collected from a human donor in good health.

This chain links TRBV11-2 with TRBJ2-3; 10 bases agree with TRBD1. This CDR3 contains 18 residues. J lost 0 bases, V lost 3 bases, and 9 bases had no gene match. CDR1 is SGHAT, CDR2 FQNNGV, per germline. CDR3 bases: TGTGCCAGCAGCTTGGTGACCGGGACAGGGGCCAGCACAGATACGCAGTATTTT. Translating gives CASSLVTGTGASTDTQYF. The complete variable domain, with remaining parts taken from reference TRBV11-2 and TRBJ2-3, reads EAGVAQSPRYKIIEKRQSVAFWCNPISGHATLYWYQQILGQGPKLLIQFQNNGVVDDSQLPKDRFSAERLKGVDSTLKIQPAKLEDSAVYLCASSLVTGTGASTDTQYFGPGTRLTVL.

This rearrangement joins TRBV5-8 to TRBJ2-2, with TRBD2 as a possible D gene (7 bases). The germline V gene has CDR1 SGHTS and CDR2 YDEGEE. CDR3 size: 18 residues. V was trimmed by 1 base and J by 0 bases, leaving 16 bases between them. The CDR3 DNA follows: TGTGCCAGCAGCTTGAAAATGGGGGGGCGCTCGAACACCGGGGAGCTGTTTTTT. It codes for CASSLKMGGRSNTGELFF.

The genes are TRBV10-3 and TRBJ2-7; TRBD2 aligns across 7 bases. The CDR3 contains 15 residues. The V and J ends lost 3 bases and 2 bases, in that order; junction bases with no gene match: 7. Germline CDR1 ENHRY, CDR2 SYGVKD. In DNA form, the CDR3 reads TGTGCCATCAGTGACCGACTAGCTGACACCTACGAGCAGTACTTC. It specifies CAISDRLADTYEQYF.

The sample holds one count of this clone. The chain combines TRBV15 with TRBJ2-7; weak D call: TRBD1 (5 bases). CDR1 LNHNV and CDR2 YYDKDF come from the germline V gene (reference sequence). CDR3 length: 14 amino acids. V lost 1 base and J 3 bases, leaving 10 bases between the germline ends. As DNA, the CDR3 is TGTGCCACCAGCAGAGGCCAGGGCCTCTACGAGCAGTACTTC. This codes for CATSRGQGLYEQYF.

The genes are TRBV6-5 and TRBJ1-1; 11 bases fit TRBD1. The germline V gene encodes CDR1 MNHEY and CDR2 SVGAGI. V was clipped by 10 bases and J by 7 bases; unmatched bases: 14. The CDR3 runs to 15 residues. As DNA, the CDR3 is TGTGCCACCGGCTCACAGGGACAGGGGGGGGGTGAAGCTTTCTTT. It translates to CATGSQGQGGGEAFF.

The V gene is TRBV4-1, the J gene TRBJ2-5, with TRBD1 matching over 8 bases. Per germline, CDR1 MGHRA and CDR2 YSYEKL. The CDR3 length is 13 residues. J was trimmed by 4 bases and V by 4 bases; bases with no gene match: 2. This CDR3 reads CASSRTGLETQYF. As DNA, the CDR3 is TGCGCCAGCAGCCGGACAGGGTTAGAGACCCAGTACTTC.

The V gene is TRBV19, the J gene TRBJ2-1, with D possibly TRBD1 on 5 matching bases. V lost 4 bases and J 0 bases, leaving 13 bases between the germline ends. The CDR3 is 16 amino acids. Germline CDR1 and CDR2: LNHDA and SQIVND (reference sequence). For the CDR3, the DNA is TGTGCCAGTAGTAGTCGTGGGGCGAGCTCCTACAATGAGCAGTTCTTC. Encoded protein: CASSSRGASSYNEQFF.

This chain links TRBV7-2 with TRBJ2-2; D unresolved. Germline V CDR1 and CDR2: SGHTA, FQGNSA. The CDR3 covers 13 residues. The V end lost 3 bases, the J end lost 6 bases, and 8 bases lay between the germline ends. CDR3 sequence: CASSFFGPGELFF. Here the CDR3 DNA reads TGTGCCAGCAGCTTTTTTGGGCCCGGGGAGCTGTTTTTT.

The rearrangement joins TRBV2 to TRBJ2-2; TRBD2 matches 10 bases. The CDR3 is 17 amino acids. V dropped 6 bases and J dropped 2; count of bases not matched to a gene: 9. Looked up from germline, CDR1 is SNHLY and CDR2 is FYNNEI. The CDR3 loop is CASRRDSGGINTGELFF. CDR3 DNA sequence: TGTGCCAGCAGGCGGGATAGCGGGGGGATAAACACCGGGGAGCTGTTTTTT.

V usage is TRBV6-4 and J usage is TRBJ2-2, with 9 nucleotides matching TRBD2. The germline V gene encodes CDR1 MRHNA and CDR2 SNTAGT. J was trimmed by 2 bases and V by 6 bases; bases with no gene match: 1. The CDR3 has 14 residues. The CDR3 here is CASRAGGNTGELFF. Here the CDR3 DNA reads TGTGCCAGCAGAGCGGGGGGAAACACCGGGGAGCTGTTTTTT.

J is TRBJ2-3 and V is TRBV10-2; TRBD1 is a possible D gene (5 bases). The CDR3 is 21 residues long. The V end was cut by 0 bases, the J end by 1 base, with 26 bases between. The germline CDR1 and CDR2 sequences are WSHSY and SAAADI. The CDR3 sequence: CASSESRVWKGRGFGTDTQYF. In nucleotides, the CDR3 is TGCGCCAGCAGTGAGTCGAGAGTCTGGAAGGGTAGGGGATTTGGCACAGATACGCAGTATTTT.

The rearrangement links TRBV13 to TRBJ2-5; 13 bases agree with TRBD2. Germline CDR1 and CDR2: PRHDT and FYEKMQ (reference sequence). There are 16 residues in the CDR3. Trimming took 4 bases from V and 11 from J; bases not matched to a gene: 13. This CDR3 is CASSSLTSGRAGEQYF. The CDR3, as DNA: TGTGCCAGCAGCTCCCTAACTAGCGGGAGGGCGGGGGAGCAGTACTTC.

A remark on this clone: A junction boundary mismatches the germline segment, possibly from a read error. In DNA, the CDR3 is TGTGCTAGCAGCATTGGACAGGGAGAGACCCAGTACTTC. It specifies CASSIGQGETQYF. The rearrangement joins TRBV7-7 to TRBJ2-5; TRBD1 matches 8 bases. From germline, CDR1 is SSHAT and CDR2 FNYEAQ (reference sequence). This CDR3 is 13 amino acids long.

The chain carries TRBV7-9 and TRBJ1-2, with 10 bases identical to TRBD1. The germline CDR1 and CDR2 sequences are SEHNR and FQNEAQ (reference sequence). The CDR3 spans 15 residues. The V gene end was trimmed by 1 base and the J gene end by 2 bases; junction bases not matched to a gene: 1. In DNA form, the CDR3 reads TGTGCCAGCAGCTTAGGGGACAGGGGAAACTATGGCTACACCTTC. Translated, it gives CASSLGDRGNYGYTF. The complete variable domain, with remaining parts taken from reference TRBV7-9 and TRBJ1-2, reads DTGVSQNPRHKITKRGQNVTFRCDPISEHNRLYWYRQTLGQGPEFLTYFQNEAQLEKSRLLSDRFSAERPKGSFSTLEIQRTEQGDSAMYLCASSLGDRGNYGYTFGSGTRLTVV.

The V and J genes are TRBV7-6 and TRBJ2-5; TRBD2 is a possible D gene (6 bases). Germline loops: CDR1 SGHVS, CDR2 FNYEAQ. Trimming took 5 bases from V and 5 from J, leaving 18 bases between them. This CDR3 comprises 15 residues. In nucleotides, the CDR3 is TGTGCCAGCAGCCGGGGTTCCCCAAGCGGGGAGACCCAGTACTTC. Its translation: CASSRGSPSGETQYF.

The gene calls are TRBV2 and TRBJ1-2; possible D gene TRBD1, 6 bases. V gave up 4 bases and J gave up 5 bases, with 14 bases separating them. The CDR3 has 14 amino acids. The germline V gene encodes CDR1 SNHLY and CDR2 FYNNEI. The CDR3 bases are TGTGCCAGCAGTGGTCTCCAGGGGTGGTATGGCTACACCTTC. Protein sequence: CASSGLQGWYGYTF.

The chain couples TRBV11-2 to TRBJ2-3; 9 positions match TRBD2. Looked up from germline, CDR1 is SGHAT and CDR2 is FQNNGV. The CDR3 covers 17 residues. J lost 3 bases, V lost 3 bases, and 10 bases had no gene match. The CDR3: CASSLLLAGEVTDTQYF. In DNA form, the CDR3 reads TGTGCCAGCAGCTTGTTGTTAGCGGGAGAGGTTACAGATACGCAGTATTTT.

The gene calls are TRBV28 and TRBJ1-1; maybe TRBD1 (5 bases). V gave up 4 bases and J gave up 1 base, with 19 bases separating them. This CDR3 spans 17 amino acids. Germline CDR1 MDHEN, CDR2 SYDVKM. CDR3 loop: CASSSSSQGDRNTEAFF. The CDR3 coding sequence is TGTGCCAGCAGTTCTTCCTCTCAGGGTGATAGGAACACTGAAGCTTTCTTT.

V usage is TRBV5-1 and J usage is TRBJ2-4; TRBD1 matches 9 bases. The germline gives CDR1 SGHRS, CDR2 YFSETQ. The V gene end was trimmed by 5 bases and the J gene end by 9 bases; junction bases not matched to a gene: 6. The CDR3 is 13 residues long. CDR3 protein: CASRQQGATIQYF. CDR3 nucleotides: TGCGCCAGCAGACAACAGGGGGCGACCATTCAGTACTTC.

V is TRBV30 and J is TRBJ1-5; D is ambiguous. CDR1 is GTSNPN, CDR2 SVGIG, per germline (reference sequence). Deletions cut 2 bases from V and 0 bases from J, with 5 bases between. This CDR3 comprises 13 residues. DNA for the CDR3: TGTGCCTGGAGTCAGGATAGCAATCAGCCCCAGCATTTT. Protein sequence: CAWSQDSNQPQHF. The full variable domain, completed using reference TRBV30 and TRBJ1-5, is SQTIHQWPATLVQPVGSPLSLECTVEGTSNPNLYWYRQAAGRGLQLLFYSVGIGQISSEVPQNLSASRPQDRQFILSSKKLLLSDSGFYLCAWSQDSNQPQHFGDGTRLSIL.

The chain links TRBV29-1 to TRBJ1-1, with 9 nucleotides matching TRBD1. Losses at the gene ends were 8 bases for V and 6 bases for J; bases not matched to a gene: 10. From germline, CDR1 is SQVTM and CDR2 ANQGSEA. The CDR3 spans 13 residues. Here the CDR3 reads CSMHWTGDSEAFF. The CDR3 DNA reads TGCAGCATGCATTGGACAGGGGATTCTGAAGCTTTCTTT.

The chain recombines TRBV6-1 with TRBJ1-2, with D unclear. V lost 6 bases and J 0 bases, leaving 5 bases between the germline ends. Germline V gives CDR1 MNHNS, CDR2 SASEGT. The length of the CDR3 is 12 residues. CDR3 bases: TGTGCCAGCAGCCGGGCTAACTATGGCTACACCTTC. Translated, it gives CASSRANYGYTF.

J is TRBJ2-7 and V is TRBV30; the match to TRBD1 covers 9 bases. Germline V gene lookup returns CDR1 GTSNPN and CDR2 SVGIG (reference sequence). The length of the CDR3 is 13 residues. The trim removed 0 bases at V and 5 bases at J, leaving 2 bases unmatched. As DNA, the CDR3 is TGTGCCTGGAGTGTATACAGGGGGCACGAGCAGTACTTC. Its translation is CAWSVYRGHEQYF.

The V call is TRBV28, the J call TRBJ2-7; 8 positions agree with TRBD2. Germline V gene data show CDR1 as MDHEN and CDR2 as SYDVKM. This CDR3 has 16 amino acids. Trimming cost V 2 bases and J 1 base; bases outside gene matches: 7. CDR3 in DNA: TGTGCCAGCAGTTTAAGCGGGGGCCTATATTCCTACGAGCAGTACTTC. It encodes CASSLSGGLYSYEQYF.

V usage is TRBV6-4 and J usage is TRBJ1-1; TRBD1 matches at 9 bases. Trimming at V came to 6 bases and at J to 4 bases, leaving 24 bases not matched to a gene. This CDR3 region has 20 residues. Looked up from germline, CDR1 is MRHNA and CDR2 is SNTAGT. CDR3 in amino acids: CASRVSRDRESKGGVTEAFF. CDR3 sequence (DNA): TGTGCCAGCAGGGTAAGCCGGGACAGGGAAAGTAAGGGAGGGGTCACTGAAGCTTTCTTT.

The chain carries TRBV19 and TRBJ2-7, with 9 bases that match TRBD1. Trimming at V came to 4 bases and at J to 4 bases, leaving 5 bases not matched to a gene. CDR1 is LNHDA and CDR2 is SQIVND in the germline V gene (reference sequence). The CDR3 length is 14 residues. The CDR3 coding sequence is TGTGCCAGTAGTACCCTGACAGGGGGGTACGAGCAGTACTTC. Translated: CASSTLTGGYEQYF.